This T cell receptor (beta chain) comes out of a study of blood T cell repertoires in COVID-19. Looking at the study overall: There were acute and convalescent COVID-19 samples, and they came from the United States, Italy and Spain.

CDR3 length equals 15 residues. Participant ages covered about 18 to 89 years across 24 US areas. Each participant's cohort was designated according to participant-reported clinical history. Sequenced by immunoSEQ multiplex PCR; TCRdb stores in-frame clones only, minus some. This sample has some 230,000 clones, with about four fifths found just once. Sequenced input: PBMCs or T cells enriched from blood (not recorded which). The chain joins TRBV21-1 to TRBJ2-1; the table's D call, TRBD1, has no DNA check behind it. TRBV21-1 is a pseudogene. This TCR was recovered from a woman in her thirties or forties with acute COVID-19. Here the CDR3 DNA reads TGTGCCAGCAGCAAAGATCCGGGACAGGGTAGGGAGCAGTTCTTC. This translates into CASSKDPGQGREQFF.